These 6 T cell receptor beta chains originate from one sample sequenced in a study of T-cell reconstitution after alpha-beta-depleted transplantation in children. Preparation of the TCRbeta library used unique molecular identifiers. TCRdb recomputed calls from the PCR reads with MiXCR, one row per CDR3 protein. The data contain 260,000 or so distinct CDR3 sequences, 9.5% to 15% of them seen just once; the ten biggest clones take up over 2%. The source material was PBMCs from the stem cell graft donor, sampled from the stem cell graft. These receptors all come from a human donor who donated a stem cell graft to a child with acute lymphoblastic leukemia.

The sample holds many counts of this clonotype. V and J are TRBV20-1 and TRBJ1-6; a possible D gene is TRBD1 (5 bases). CDR1 DFQATT and CDR2 SNEGSKA come from the germline V gene (reference sequence). This CDR3 spans 15 amino acids. V lost 3 bases and J 0 bases, leaving 9 bases between the germline ends. The CDR3 sequence is CSASNGGSYNSPLHF. CDR3 sequence (DNA): TGCAGTGCTAGTAACGGGGGCTCCTATAATTCACCCCTCCACTTT.

This clonotype has ten or more counts. This chain joins TRBV28 and TRBJ2-3; D unresolved. Germline assignment: CDR1 MDHEN and CDR2 SYDVKM. This CDR3 region has 12 residues. V was clipped by 6 bases and J by 3 bases, with 7 bases between them. The CDR3 region is CASRDWTDTQYF. DNA of the CDR3: TGTGCCAGCAGGGATTGGACAGATACGCAGTATTTT.

This clonotype was observed at least ten times. CDR3 nucleotide sequence: TGCAGCGTTGGCTCCAGGGGGATTACCTATGGCTACACCTTC. Translated: CSVGSRGITYGYTF. The V call is TRBV29-1, the J call TRBJ1-2; the match to TRBD1 covers 7 bases. CDR3 length equals 14 residues. V was clipped by 4 bases and J by 4 bases; unmatched bases: 9. Germline assignment: CDR1 SQVTM and CDR2 ANQGSEA. The full variable domain, completed using reference TRBV29-1 and TRBJ1-2, is SAVISQKPSRDICQRGTSLTIQCQVDSQVTMMFWYRQQPGQSLTLIATANQGSEATYESGFVIDKFPISRPNLTFSTLTVSNMSPEDSSIYLCSVGSRGITYGYTFGSGTRLTVV.

This clonotype has at least ten counts. The chain combines TRBV6-5 with TRBJ1-1; D is perhaps TRBD1 (5 bases). CDR3 size: 17 residues. Trimming stripped 0 bases from V and 1 base from J, with 15 bases between. Per germline, CDR1 MNHEY and CDR2 SVGAGI. The CDR3 region is CASSYSNLRGPNTEAFF. Written as DNA, the CDR3 is TGTGCCAGCAGTTACTCGAATCTCCGGGGCCCGAACACTGAAGCTTTCTTT.

This clonotype was seen at least ten times. The rearrangement uses TRBV27 and TRBJ2-7; possibly TRBD1 for D (6 bases). The CDR3 is made up of 14 amino acids. Trimming cost V 7 bases and J 0 bases, with 13 bases left between them. Germline V gene data show CDR1 as MNHEY and CDR2 as SMNVEV (reference sequence). The CDR3 nucleotides are TGTGCCAGCAAAGCAGGGGTAACCTCCTACGAGCAGTACTTC. Protein sequence: CASKAGVTSYEQYF.

About this clonotype: A much larger clone lies one base from this, so it may be a read error. V and J are TRBV7-9 and TRBJ1-1; weak D call: TRBD1 (5 bases). CDR3 length: 15 residues. V was pared by 8 bases and J by 1 base, with 17 bases between. Germline CDR1 and CDR2: SEHNR and FQNEAQ (reference sequence). CDR3 nucleotides: TGTGCCAGCGGTTCCTGGACAAGTCCGAACACTGAAGCTTTCTTT. Translated: CASGSWTSPNTEAFF.